The present TCR beta chain was sequenced within a study of shared clonotypes between healthy human individuals (dated by TCRdb to 2018 to 2020). Describing the broader study: A couple of women and a few men aged 18 to 49 years were included in the cohort. For each donor, CD4 naive and CD4 memory were each run on three plates, CD8 naive on two plates, and CD8 memory on one plate. Between about 0.8 and 9.5 billion PBMCs per donor were obtained by leukapheresis. Different laboratories and diverse techniques were used to prepare libraries and sequence TCR repertoires, to increase sequencing depth and limit assay-specific biases. To estimate repertoire size and how much clonotype sharing occurs between individuals, the study deeply sequenced the blood TCR repertoires of five healthy adults. Points the paper makes about the study in general: Because the study included only a small number of donors, the genetic and exposure-history diversity represented was limited. Compared with non-shared clonotypes, the clonotypes found in all four sorted-subset donors had higher generation probabilities. Sharing across four donors was observed for approximately 4.6% of naive CD4, around 3.5% of naive CD8, 2% to 2.5% of memory CD4, and roughly 0.4% of memory CD8 clonotypes. Rarefaction of sorted-subset datasets indicated incomplete sequencing despite the large sequencing depth. Sampling was restricted to blood, and TCR repertoires in tissues likely differ from the TCR repertoires found in blood. Naive subsets generally had larger estimated clonotype richness than memory subsets did. Pairwise subsampling led to the expectation that sequencing depth would affect the degree of clonotype sharing among donors.

V gives up 5 bases and J gives up 0 bases, and the segment between their germline ends measures 10 bases. The germline V gene (reference sequence) provides CDR1 SEHNR and CDR2 FQNEAQ. The CDR3 has 15 amino acids, counting the end cysteine and phenylalanine. Just CDR3 DNA is preserved here, 45 bases in frame from base 1. As to this clone: Its antigen remains unidentified. No much larger clonotype is one base removed from it; base qualities were not supplied.

Using the deep immunoSEQ assay, TCR CDR3 regions were amplified from genomic DNA by multiplex PCR. Extracted genomic DNA from each cell subset was distributed evenly across all wells of several immunoSEQ 96-well plates, and each plate was treated as a replicate. For sorted subsets, approximately 210 ng genomic DNA, equal to about 30,000 T cell genomes, was loaded into each replicate PCR. The purified libraries were quantified using a Qubit 3.0 fluorometer, sized with a Bioanalyzer 2100, and then quantified again using the KAPA Library Quantification kit. Every immunoSEQ 96-well plate was sequenced on a separate single-read 150-cycle Illumina NextSeq 550 flow cell. Per the original workflow: Because the immunoSEQ output held only junctional sequences and lacked quality scores, the filtering could not match the filtering applied to full-length reads. To assign V/J genes and CDR3, sequences were annotated against IMGT germline references using PyIR, a Python wrapper for IgBLAST v1.9. Any read was removed if the V/J assignment was weak (E-value above 1e-6), the CDR3 was missing, or the read contained stop codons, out-of-frame junctions, or ambiguous translated residues. V3J clonotypes were defined by identical inferred V gene, J gene, and CDR3 amino acid sequence. Percentage overlap between repertoires was calculated by dividing the number of shared unique clonotypes by the size of the smaller repertoire. RTK rarefaction, the Chao1 estimator, and Recon v2.1 estimates of unobserved clonotypes were used to assess repertoire richness. Generation probabilities were computed with OLGA for all TCRbeta clonotypes obtained by the gDNA method from a handful of donors. Entries here come from immuneACCESS through TCRdb and include only in-frame sequences with V and J called. Some clones fail to appear in such tables; in the studies checked, an unresolved V gene covers under half of the shortfall, and the cause of the remainder is unknown. That table supplies the V and J calls and clone size; D and trimming were determined from the DNA. The sample yields approximately 350,000 clones; about 96% were counted once. The top ten clones comprise 0.32% of the sample.

Donors were healthy HIV-negative adults with no recently reported acute infections or vaccinations. Every donor was a Caucasian adult residing in Nashville, Tennessee, USA. CD8 memory samples combined magnetically selected CD45RO+ cells with CCR7-negative CD45RA+ effector memory (TemRA) cells. Blood was obtained by leukapheresis, after which PBMCs were separated by Ficoll-Histopaque density gradient centrifugation and cryopreserved in liquid nitrogen vapor phase. Analytical flow cytometry was used to check the purity and quantity of every magnetically sorted T cell population. Genomic DNA was isolated from every sorted fraction and measured by UV absorbance on a Nanodrop 2000c.

This receptor was taken from a man aged 25 to 45 in good health. The specimen sequenced was memory CD8+ T cells sorted from blood. The sample's cell subset or site label, decoded: CD45RO+ cells pooled with CCR7-negative TemRA cells. Recombination joined TRBV7-9 with TRBJ1-4; too little of a D gene remains to name it. The DNA sequence is as follows: TGTGCCAGCAGCCCCCGGGCAGCAACTAATGAAAAACTGTTTTTT. This gives the protein CASSPRAATNEKLFF.